This TCR beta chain was captured by sequencing in a study of tumor and adjacent non-tumor tissue in lung cancer. Study information: There were some 11 adenocarcinoma, a couple of squamous cell carcinoma and 1 small cell lung cancer cases.

Trimming pared 4 bases from V and 9 bases from J, leaving 19 bases between. The CDR3 spans 15 residues. Per germline, CDR1 MNHEY and CDR2 SVGAGI. RNA was extracted from bulk tissue without any cell sorting. This non-tumor lung sample came from over 3 cm beyond the tumor edge. Points on this clonotype: This clone may be a read error of a much larger clone one base away.

The library came from three nested PCR rounds adapted from ARM-PCR protocols. TCRdb independently ran MiXCR on the multiplex PCR reads; one entry per CDR3 protein. The top ten hold 25% to 35% of the sample, which has tens of thousands of distinct CDR3 sequences, under 70% seen once. This TCR was recovered from a woman aged 50 to 65 with non-small cell lung cancer. The sequencing input was distant non-tumor lung tissue. The chain recombines TRBV6-5 with TRBJ1-3; no firm D call. The CDR3 protein is CASSFTGQKGRTIYF. CDR3 bases: TGTGCCAGCAGTTTTACCGGGCAAAAAGGCCGCACCATATATTTT.